Each of the 5 T cell receptor beta chains below was sequenced from the same sample in a study of human T cells and chemical hapten exposure. As to time point: patch test 1, 2 weeks after DPC sensitization. Regarding treatment: therapeutic diphenylcyclopropenone sensitization with weekly scalp DPC. From the RACE reads, TCRdb called clonotypes with MiXCR, one entry per CDR3 protein. The table has 370,000 or so distinct CDR3 sequences, about 4.8% seen once. The specimen was whole blood, collected in connection with sensitization to the hapten diphenylcyclopropenone (DPC). Receptors were obtained from a woman aged 45-65 years with alopecia areata. Some clones in this sample may be carry-over from other donors' samples.

The chain couples TRBV18 to TRBJ1-1, with D possibly TRBD1 on 6 matching bases. This CDR3 comprises 14 residues. The germline V and J ends were trimmed by 0 bases and 7 bases, with 12 bases remaining between them. Per the germline V gene, CDR1 is KGHSH and CDR2 is LQKENI. The DNA for the CDR3 is TGTGCCAGCTCACCACCGAAATGGGACAATGAAGCTTTCTTT. Translating gives CASSPPKWDNEAFF.

DNA of the CDR3: TGTGCCAGCAGTTTAAGACAGGGGATAAATACGCAGTATTTT. It is translated as CASSLRQGINTQYF. The V and J genes are TRBV12-3 or TRBV12-4 and TRBJ2-3, with 8 bases identical to TRBD1. CDR3 length: 14 residues. V gave up 2 bases and J gave up 7 bases; unmatched junction bases: 5.

This clonotype was counted at least ten times. This sequence joins TRBV24-1 and TRBJ1-6, with TRBD1 identical over 8 bases. The length of the CDR3 is 18 residues. J gave up 8 bases and V 0 bases, and 11 bases lay outside the gene matches. CDR1 is KGHDR and CDR2 is SFDVKD in the germline V gene. Written as DNA, the CDR3 is TGTGCCACCAGTGATTTGCGAGTGACAGGGGAATTTGATTCACCCCTCCACTTT. Translated, it gives CATSDLRVTGEFDSPLHF.

This clonotype was seen ten or more times. The CDR3 coding sequence is TGTGCCAGCAGCTTATCCCCGGGACAGGGGTCCTACAATGAGCAGTTCTTC. Protein: CASSLSPGQGSYNEQFF. The chain combines TRBV11-2 with TRBJ2-1; 10 nucleotides agree with TRBD1. The V segment lost 2 bases and the J segment 1 base; nucleotides outside the gene matches: 5. Looked up from germline, CDR1 is SGHAT and CDR2 is FQNNGV. There are 17 residues in the CDR3.

This clonotype has a count of ten or more. The chain has TRBV5-1 and TRBJ2-1, with 11 positions matching TRBD2. Germline V gene sequence: CDR1 SGHRS, CDR2 YFSETQ. The CDR3 extends over 15 amino acids. Trimming cost V 2 bases and J 7 bases; bases outside gene matches: 5. The CDR3 is CASSFEGLAGNEQFF. The CDR3 DNA reads as TGCGCCAGCAGCTTCGAAGGACTAGCGGGTAATGAGCAGTTCTTC.